The present entry profiles one TCR beta chain with its context. Profiled with immunoSEQ multiplex PCR; TCRdb holds only in-frame clones, not every one. The sample has 400,000 to 500,000 clones, roughly 90% seen once; the top ten hold roughly 6.4%. The trim removed 5 bases at V and 5 bases at J, leaving 5 bases unmatched. Germline V gene sequence: CDR1 LNHDA, CDR2 SQIVND (reference sequence). This CDR3 spans 15 amino acids. This entry comes from a study of control samples from healthy donors and cancer patients. This sequence was found in a man aged 35 to 55 with head and neck cancer. This rearrangement joins TRBV19 to TRBJ2-1; 11 positions agree with TRBD2. The sequencing input was PBMCs. CDR3 DNA: TGTGCCAGTAGTGTTAGCGGGAGGGCCCACAATGAGCAGTTCTTC. It is translated as CASSVSGRAHNEQFF.